One sample yielded the 27 T cell receptor beta chains listed below, sequenced in a study of blood T cell repertoires in COVID-19. Clones were read by immunoSEQ multiplex PCR, and TCRdb kept only the in-frame ones, dropping some. The sample consists of around 99,000 clones, 70% to 90% of them appearing once. Sample: peripheral blood. Receptors were obtained from a man aged 50-59 years with active or convalescent COVID-19.

CDR3 region: CASSRTVNTEAFF. The CDR3 coding sequence is TGTGCCAGCAGTCGTACAGTGAACACTGAAGCTTTCTTT. The chain employs TRBV6-5 and TRBJ1-1; the D is unclear. Germline-derived CDR1 and CDR2 are MNHEY and SVGAGI. The CDR3 is 13 amino acids. V was shortened by 5 bases and J by 0 bases, with 7 bases between the two germline ends.

The chain is built from TRBV11-2 and TRBJ2-1; 8 bases are shared with TRBD2. Germline-derived CDR1 and CDR2 are SGHAT and FQNNGV. The junction had 7 bases not matched to a gene; V was cut back by 5 bases and J by 7 bases. The CDR3 loop spans 14 amino acids. The CDR3 region has the DNA TGTGCCAGCAGCGCAATAGCGGGGATGAATGAGCAGTTCTTC. Encoded protein: CASSAIAGMNEQFF.

V and J are TRBV5-6 and TRBJ2-5; a possible D gene is TRBD1 (5 bases). V lost 0 bases and J 7 bases, leaving 13 bases between the germline ends. Germline V gene lookup returns CDR1 SGHDT and CDR2 YYEEEE. The CDR3 is 14 residues long. DNA of the CDR3: TGTGCCAGCAGCTTGGGCGTGGGGCTAGGGACCCAGTACTTC. This encodes CASSLGVGLGTQYF.

This chain joins TRBV9 and TRBJ2-1; TRBD2 is a possible D gene (6 bases). Trimming removed 2 bases from V and 8 bases from J, with 20 bases in between. In germline, CDR1 is SGDLS, CDR2 YYNGEE. The CDR3 contains 16 residues. CDR3: CASSVISGGYGDEQFF. The CDR3 nucleotides are TGTGCCAGCAGCGTTATTAGCGGAGGTTACGGTGATGAGCAGTTCTTC.

The rearrangement links TRBV7-9 to TRBJ1-4; D is possibly TRBD1 (5 bases). This CDR3 region has 14 residues. CDR1 SEHNR and CDR2 FQNEAQ come from the germline V gene (reference sequence). V shed 1 base and J shed 7 bases, with 10 bases lying between them. The CDR3 nucleotides read TGTGCCAGCAGCTTAGGGGGCGTCGGTGAAAAACTGTTTTTT. It yields the protein CASSLGGVGEKLFF.

The chain carries TRBV13 and TRBJ2-7; 8 nucleotides agree with TRBD2. With 1 base clipped from V and 6 bases from J, the junction kept 20 bases outside the gene matches. CDR1 and CDR2 from the germline V gene are PRHDT and FYEKMQ (reference sequence). CDR3 length: 19 amino acids. DNA of the CDR3: TGTGCCAGCAGCTTAGTTGCCCGATCTTCGAGCGGGAGTCTGGTCGAGCAGTACTTC. Protein product: CASSLVARSSSGSLVEQYF.

The chain combines TRBV6-2 or TRBV6-3 with TRBJ1-5; 9 positions match TRBD1. V gave up 6 bases and J gave up 9 bases; unmatched junction bases: 6. CDR1 is MNHEY, CDR2 SVGEGT, per germline. The CDR3 is made up of 13 amino acids. CDR3: CASSPGQGGPQHF. DNA for the CDR3: TGTGCCAGCAGCCCGGGACAGGGTGGGCCCCAGCATTTT.

The chain couples TRBV20-1 to TRBJ2-7; 7 nucleotides line up with TRBD2. The CDR3 sequence is 14 residues long. Germline CDR1 and CDR2: DFQATT and SNEGSKA (reference sequence). With 3 bases clipped from V and 0 bases from J, the junction kept 5 bases outside the gene matches. This CDR3 reads CSASSSGFSYEQYF. The CDR3 DNA follows: TGCAGTGCTAGTTCTAGCGGCTTCTCCTACGAGCAGTACTTC.

The chain is built from TRBV28 and TRBJ2-7; TRBD2 is a possible D gene (5 bases). CDR3 length: 14 amino acids. CDR1 MDHEN and CDR2 SYDVKM come from the germline V gene. V was clipped by 3 bases and J by 6 bases, with 15 bases between them. CDR3 in amino acids: CASSFRERVGEQYF. The DNA for the CDR3 is TGTGCCAGCAGTTTTAGAGAGAGGGTAGGCGAGCAGTACTTC. Variable domain in full (rest from reference TRBV28 and TRBJ2-7): DVKVTQSSRYLVKRTGEKVFLECVQDMDHENMFWYRQDPGLGLRLIYFSYDVKMKEKGDIPEGYSVSREKKERFSLILESASTNQTSMYLCASSFRERVGEQYFGPGTRLTVT.

V usage is TRBV29-1 and J usage is TRBJ1-5; no firm D call. Deletions cut 6 bases from V and 3 bases from J, with 12 bases between. The CDR3 extends over 13 amino acids. CDR1 and CDR2 (germline): SQVTM, ANQGSEA. This chain's CDR3 is CSVGERYNQPQHF. The DNA of the CDR3 is TGCAGCGTGGGCGAGCGGTACAATCAGCCCCAGCATTTT.

The chain has TRBV11-2 and TRBJ2-3; D possibly corresponds to TRBD2 (5 bases). This CDR3 spans 15 amino acids. The germline CDR1 and CDR2 sequences are SGHAT and FQNNGV. The V and J ends lost 5 bases and 0 bases respectively, with 12 bases between them. The CDR3, as DNA: TGTGCCAGCAGCAAAATAGCGAGTAGCACAGATACGCAGTATTTT. This gives the protein CASSKIASSTDTQYF.

This rearrangement joins TRBV7-6 to TRBJ1-4; 9 bases line up with TRBD1. This CDR3 contains 14 residues. The germline gives CDR1 SGHVS, CDR2 FNYEAQ. J gave up 6 bases and V 1 base, and 0 bases lay outside the gene matches. CDR3 amino acids: CASSLGTGDEKLFF. The CDR3 DNA sequence: TGTGCCAGCAGCTTAGGGACAGGGGATGAAAAACTGTTTTTT.

This clone appeared a few times. The genes are TRBV5-1 and TRBJ2-2; TRBD1 might be the D (6 bases). Germline values: CDR1 SGHRS, CDR2 YFSETQ. Trimming stripped 4 bases from V and 5 bases from J, with 12 bases between. The CDR3 has 14 amino acids. CDR3 residues: CASSPNQGTGELFF. In DNA, the CDR3 is TGCGCCAGCAGCCCTAATCAGGGGACCGGGGAGCTGTTTTTT. The complete variable domain, with remaining parts taken from reference TRBV5-1 and TRBJ2-2, reads KAGVTQTPRYLIKTRGQQVTLSCSPISGHRSVSWYQQTPGQGLQFLFEYFSETQRNKGNFPGRFSGRQFSNSRSEMNVSTLELGDSALYLCASSPNQGTGELFFGEGSRLTVL.

This clone has just a few counts. Written as DNA, the CDR3 is TGTGCCAGCAGTGTAGACATGAGCTCCTATAATTCACCCCTCCACTTT. This codes for CASSVDMSSYNSPLHF. The rearrangement uses TRBV28 and TRBJ1-6; D gene ambiguous. The length of the CDR3 is 16 residues. Trimming left V 5 bases short and J 0 bases short, with 11 bases between. Germline V gene lookup returns CDR1 MDHEN and CDR2 SYDVKM.

This chain joins TRBV5-4 and TRBJ1-2; 7 positions match TRBD1. This CDR3 has 14 amino acids. The germline CDR1 and CDR2 sequences are SGHNT and YYREEE (reference sequence). With V trimmed by 7 bases and J by 8 bases, 14 bases remained unmatched. The CDR3 nucleotides are TGTGCCAGCGACGGAGGGACAGACTTTGGGGGCTACACCTTC. Protein: CASDGGTDFGGYTF.

CDR3 coding DNA: TGTGCCATCGCTAGGGGATCTAATGAAAAACTGTTTTTT. This translates into CAIARGSNEKLFF. The chain is built from TRBV10-3 and TRBJ1-4; possible D gene TRBD1, 5 bases. Germline V CDR1 and CDR2: ENHRY, SYGVKD. This CDR3 region has 13 residues. The V and J ends lost 8 bases and 3 bases respectively, with 10 bases between them.

The chain is built from TRBV25-1 and TRBJ2-5; TRBD1 matches 9 bases. The length of the CDR3 is 16 residues. After removal of 7 bases from V and 5 bases from J, the junction contained 14 bases not matched to a gene. Germline V gene data show CDR1 as MGHDK and CDR2 as SYGVNS. CDR3 sequence (DNA): TGTGCCAGCAACCCAGGCGGTGGGACAGGGCTGGAGACCCAGTACTTC. This encodes CASNPGGGTGLETQYF.

CDR3 nucleotides: TGTGCCATAGGGGACTGGGCCTACGAGCAGTACTTC. This codes for CAIGDWAYEQYF. The chain carries TRBV10-3 and TRBJ2-7; the D gene is possibly TRBD2 (6 bases). In germline, CDR1 is ENHRY, CDR2 SYGVKD. This CDR3 is 12 amino acids long. V gave up 9 bases and J gave up 2 bases, with 11 bases separating them.

V and J are TRBV10-3 and TRBJ2-2; 10 positions match TRBD1. The V gene's germline CDR1 is ENHRY and CDR2 SYGVKD. The V segment lost 6 bases and the J segment 3 bases; nucleotides outside the gene matches: 4. This CDR3 comprises 15 residues. The CDR3 bases are TGTGCCATCAGATCCGGGACAGGGGACACCGGGGAGCTGTTTTTT. Translating gives CAIRSGTGDTGELFF.

The V call is TRBV5-1, the J call TRBJ1-2; perhaps TRBD1 as D (5 bases). From germline, CDR1 is SGHRS and CDR2 YFSETQ. Trimming stripped 3 bases from V and 3 bases from J, with 12 bases between. The CDR3 extends over 14 amino acids. CDR3 amino acids: CASSWAGQDYGYTF. CDR3 bases: TGCGCCAGCAGCTGGGCAGGACAAGACTATGGCTACACCTTC.

The rearrangement links TRBV28 to TRBJ1-1; possibly TRBD1 for D (5 bases). The V end was cut by 8 bases, the J end by 11 bases, with 18 bases between. The CDR3 consists of 12 residues. Germline CDR1 MDHEN, CDR2 SYDVKM. The CDR3 sequence: CASRASGRLAFF. CDR3 in DNA: TGTGCCAGCCGTGCTTCAGGGCGCCTGGCTTTCTTT.

This chain connects TRBV5-1 to TRBJ2-7, with D possibly matching TRBD1 (6 bases). CDR3 size: 13 residues. Trimming cost V 2 bases and J 5 bases, with 11 bases left between them. Germline lookup yields CDR1 SGHRS and CDR2 YFSETQ. DNA for the CDR3: TGCGCCAGCAGCTTACCTTCAGGGGACGAGCAGTACTTC. Its translation: CASSLPSGDEQYF.

The chain recombines TRBV28 with TRBJ1-6, with D possibly being TRBD1 (5 bases). V lost 4 bases, J lost 0 bases, and 10 bases lay in between. CDR1 is MDHEN, CDR2 SYDVKM, per germline. The CDR3 length is 16 residues. CDR3 protein: CASSYGGHSYNSPLHF. CDR3 coding DNA: TGTGCCAGCAGTTATGGCGGACACTCCTATAATTCACCCCTCCACTTT.

V is TRBV19 and J is TRBJ2-1; TRBD1 aligns across 8 bases. The germline gives CDR1 LNHDA, CDR2 SQIVND (reference sequence). V shed 6 bases and J 5 bases; nucleotides not matched to a gene: 12. There are 16 residues in the CDR3. The CDR3 DNA is TGTGCCAGTAGCGAGGGGACAGGCTTTTACAACAATGAGCAGTTCTTC. Residues: CASSEGTGFYNNEQFF.

The V gene is TRBV5-1, the J gene TRBJ1-3; TRBD1 agrees at 8 bases. This CDR3 comprises 14 residues. With 2 bases clipped from V and 6 bases from J, the junction kept 4 bases outside the gene matches. CDR1 and CDR2 (germline): SGHRS, YFSETQ. In DNA, the CDR3 is TGCGCCAGCAGCTTTGGACAGGGCCAAAACACCATATATTTT. As protein: CASSFGQGQNTIYF.

The rearrangement uses TRBV19 and TRBJ2-6, with D maybe TRBD1 (5 bases). The ends were cut back, 6 bases at V and 1 base at J, with 19 bases in the middle. The CDR3 consists of 18 residues. Germline CDR1 is LNHDA and CDR2 is SQIVND (reference sequence). The CDR3 loop reads CASSPYRSPRSGANVLTF. The CDR3 DNA follows: TGTGCCAGTAGCCCATACAGGTCCCCCAGGTCTGGGGCCAACGTCCTGACTTTC.

V gene TRBV28 combines with J gene TRBJ1-5; D is unresolved. CDR1 MDHEN and CDR2 SYDVKM come from the germline V gene. Trimming stripped 8 bases from V and 2 bases from J, with 10 bases between. The CDR3 is made up of 13 amino acids. Written as DNA, the CDR3 is TGTGCCAGCTCCGACACCCGCAATCAGCCCCAGCATTTT. Protein: CASSDTRNQPQHF. Complete variable domain (other parts from reference TRBV28 and TRBJ1-5): DVKVTQSSRYLVKRTGEKVFLECVQDMDHENMFWYRQDPGLGLRLIYFSYDVKMKEKGDIPEGYSVSREKKERFSLILESASTNQTSMYLCASSDTRNQPQHFGDGTRLSIL.